This T cell receptor beta chain was found in a study of neurological immune-mediated disorders. Each CDR3 protein is one row after TCRdb ran MiXCR on the 5' RACE reads. Of some 50,000 distinct CDR3 sequences listed, about 2% were seen once; the top ten hold approximately 2.1%. The CDR3 is 13 residues long. Germline values: CDR1 KGHSH, CDR2 LQKENI. J gave up 13 bases and V 1 base, and 2 bases lay outside the gene matches. What was sequenced was PBMCs. V usage is TRBV18 and J usage is TRBJ2-6, with 9 bases matching TRBD1. This TCR derives from a woman aged 40-49 years with multiple sclerosis. Written as DNA, the CDR3 is TGTGCCAGCTCACCACTGGGACAGGGAGTCCTGACTTTC. This sequence encodes CASSPLGQGVLTF.